These 23 T cell receptor beta chains were sequenced from one sample in a study of cytomegalovirus exposure and HLA in healthy donors. Use of 60 Vbeta and 13 Jbeta primers characterized the PCR. Assay: immunoSEQ multiplex PCR; the TCRdb copy retains only in-frame clones and omits some. The sample consists of fewer than 95,000 clones, roughly three quarters of them appearing once. Material for sequencing was PBMCs. These receptors were taken from a man aged 35 to 55 in good health and CMV-seronegative.

The J gene is TRBJ1-6, the V gene TRBV6-5, with a possible D match to TRBD1 (5 bases). Germline V gene data show CDR1 as MNHEY and CDR2 as SVGAGI. V lost 2 bases and J lost 14, with 16 bases in between. This CDR3 comprises 14 residues. The CDR3 region is CASSYGREVESLHF. The DNA for the CDR3 is TGTGCCAGCAGTTACGGCAGGGAGGTTGAATCCCTCCACTTT.

J is TRBJ1-2 and V is TRBV19, with TRBD1 matching 7 bases. The CDR3 sequence is 14 residues long. After removal of 4 bases from V and 0 bases from J, the junction contained 2 bases not matched to a gene. The germline CDR1 and CDR2 sequences are LNHDA and SQIVND (reference sequence). CDR3 residues: CASSTGGTNYGYTF. The CDR3 nucleotides are TGTGCCAGTAGTACAGGGGGAACTAACTATGGCTACACCTTC.

The chain couples TRBV27 to TRBJ2-7, with TRBD2 matching 9 bases. Trimming cost V 8 bases and J 2 bases; bases outside gene matches: 10. The CDR3 loop spans 15 amino acids. Germline V gene lookup returns CDR1 MNHEY and CDR2 SMNVEV (reference sequence). CDR3 sequence: CASGFSGGLAYEQYF. Written as DNA, the CDR3 is TGTGCCAGCGGCTTTAGCGGGGGCCTTGCCTACGAGCAGTACTTC.

The chain is built from TRBV6-1 and TRBJ1-6; D is perhaps TRBD1 (5 bases). Germline CDR1 is MNHNS and CDR2 is SASEGT. Trimming stripped 5 bases from V and 9 bases from J, with 11 bases between. The CDR3 covers 13 residues. CDR3 protein: CASSSRDSSPLHF. The CDR3 DNA sequence: TGTGCCAGCAGTAGTCGGGACTCTTCACCCCTCCACTTT.

On this clone: The same CDR3 is also encoded by other DNA sequences in this sample. The chain carries TRBV4-3 and TRBJ1-1, with D possibly matching TRBD1 (6 bases). CDR3 size: 16 residues. Germline assignment: CDR1 LGHNA and CDR2 YSLEER. Trimming took off 4 bases at V and 4 bases at J, with 19 bases between the two ends. In nucleotides, the CDR3 is TGCGCCAGCAGCCTAACGGGGGGCAGGCTGGGCACTGAAGCTTTCTTT. Amino acids: CASSLTGGRLGTEAFF.

The sample holds one count of this clone. V gene TRBV6-1 combines with J gene TRBJ1-2; 9 bases are a match to TRBD1. The V gene's germline CDR1 is MNHNS and CDR2 SASEGT. The length of the CDR3 is 16 residues. V trimming: 0 bases; J trimming: 4 bases; junction bases outside the gene matches: 6. CDR3 nucleotides: TGTGCCAGCAGTGAAGCGGGACAGGGCCCCATCTATGGCTACACCTTC. Translated: CASSEAGQGPIYGYTF.

The chain recombines TRBV11-2 with TRBJ2-7; 7 nucleotides match TRBD1. The V and J ends lost 8 bases and 0 bases, in that order; junction bases with no gene match: 7. Germline V gene sequence: CDR1 SGHAT, CDR2 FQNNGV. There are 14 residues in the CDR3. The CDR3 coding sequence is TGTGCCAGCGCCGCGACAGGGCTCTCCTACGAGCAGTACTTC. It translates to CASAATGLSYEQYF.

The chain recombines TRBV7-2 with TRBJ1-5; 9 nucleotides align to TRBD1. Losses at the gene ends were 5 bases for V and 2 bases for J; bases not matched to a gene: 4. CDR1 and CDR2 from the germline V gene are SGHTA and FQGNSA. The CDR3 is 15 amino acids. This CDR3 is CASSQGQGRNQPQHF. CDR3 sequence (DNA): TGTGCCAGCAGCCAAGGACAGGGGCGCAATCAGCCCCAGCATTTT.

As for this clone: At one of its ends the junction is not consistent with the germline gene, which may arise from a read error. V is TRBV5-6 and J is TRBJ1-3; D not resolved. Germline V gene lookup returns CDR1 SGHDT and CDR2 YYEEEE. This CDR3 has 11 residues. The CDR3 coding sequence is TGTGCCAGCAGGTCGGGAAACGCCATATATTTT. Protein: CASRSGNAIYF.

The V gene is TRBV30, the J gene TRBJ2-7; the D is unclear. CDR1 is GTSNPN and CDR2 is SVGIG in the germline V gene (reference sequence). Trimming shortened V by 0 bases and J by 0 bases, and 18 bases separated the two germline ends. The CDR3 is 17 residues long. CDR3 nucleotide sequence: TGTGCCTGGAGTGTATCCCCTTTCCGGAGAAGCTCCTACGAGCAGTACTTC. This encodes CAWSVSPFRRSSYEQYF.

The sample holds a few counts of this clone. The chain joins TRBV5-1 to TRBJ2-5; TRBD1 aligns across 8 bases. Trimming took 0 bases from V and 9 from J; bases not matched to a gene: 7. Germline values: CDR1 SGHRS, CDR2 YFSETQ. The CDR3 totals 14 residues. The CDR3 DNA is TGCGCCAGCAGCTTGGGTTCAGGGGGCAGGGCCCAGTACTTC. This encodes CASSLGSGGRAQYF.

V usage is TRBV7-2 and J usage is TRBJ1-5; the match to TRBD1 covers 8 bases. The J segment lost 6 bases and the V segment lost 5 bases, leaving 6 bases of the junction unmatched. Germline CDR1 and CDR2: SGHTA and FQGNSA. The CDR3 totals 14 residues. CDR3 sequence reads: CASSPRQGSQPQHF. DNA of the CDR3: TGTGCCAGCAGCCCCAGACAGGGGAGTCAGCCCCAGCATTTT.

This sequence joins TRBV9 and TRBJ2-2, with 9 positions matching TRBD2. The length of the CDR3 is 18 residues. CDR1 is SGDLS, CDR2 YYNGEE, per germline. The ends lost 3 bases at V and 2 bases at J; junction bases unmatched: 11. The CDR3 coding sequence is TGTGCCAGCAGCGACCCCCTCAAGCGGGGGGCCAACACCGGGGAGCTGTTTTTT. Translation gives CASSDPLKRGANTGELFF.

V is TRBV5-1 and J is TRBJ1-1, with D unclear. The CDR3 is 14 amino acids. The germline V and J ends were trimmed by 0 bases and 1 base, with 7 bases remaining between them. CDR1 and CDR2 (germline): SGHRS, YFSETQ. In DNA, the CDR3 is TGCGCCAGCAGCTTGGGTCCGGGGAACACTGAAGCTTTCTTT. It translates to CASSLGPGNTEAFF.

This clone occurred once. This sequence joins TRBV30 and TRBJ1-1; unclear D gene. CDR3 size: 10 residues. Between the trimmed V and J ends, which lost 3 bases and 7 bases, there was a span of 6 bases. Germline lookup yields CDR1 GTSNPN and CDR2 SVGIG (reference sequence). This chain's CDR3 is CAWSRYEAFF. The CDR3 region has the DNA TGTGCCTGGAGCCGTTATGAAGCTTTCTTT.

The count of this clone is one. The V and J genes are TRBV5-1 and TRBJ1-2; D possibly corresponds to TRBD1 (6 bases). The CDR3 runs 14 residues. Looked up from germline, CDR1 is SGHRS and CDR2 is YFSETQ. The ends were cut back, 9 bases at V and 1 base at J, with 16 bases in the middle. The CDR3 DNA reads TGCGCCACCGAAGACAGGAACTTTAACTATGGCTACACCTTC. It is translated as CATEDRNFNYGYTF.

V usage is TRBV18 and J usage is TRBJ1-5; the D is unclear. The CDR3 is made up of 16 amino acids. Germline V CDR1 and CDR2: KGHSH, LQKENI. The ends were cut back, 1 base at V and 3 bases at J, with 13 bases in the middle. CDR3 residues: CASSPRKLVDNQPQHF. CDR3 nucleotides: TGTGCCAGCTCACCACGTAAGTTGGTAGACAATCAGCCCCAGCATTTT.

The chain links TRBV6-4 to TRBJ2-3, with D perhaps matching TRBD2 (5 bases). V lost 2 bases and J 6 bases, leaving 9 bases between the germline ends. The CDR3 extends over 13 amino acids. Germline V gene sequence: CDR1 MRHNA, CDR2 SNTAGT. CDR3 DNA: TGTGCCAGCAGTGACCGGGGAGCGGATACGCAGTATTTT. Translating it yields CASSDRGADTQYF.

This sequence joins TRBV5-1 and TRBJ2-3; tentative D call: TRBD2 (7 bases). The CDR3 is 16 residues long. The V gene lost 0 bases and the J gene lost 3 bases, with 14 bases spanning the gap. Germline lookup yields CDR1 SGHRS and CDR2 YFSETQ. The CDR3 bases are TGCGCCAGCAGCTTGGTAGGGGGGGCCGAAACAGATACGCAGTATTTT. This encodes CASSLVGGAETDTQYF.

This clone was seen only a few times. The J gene is TRBJ1-2, the V gene TRBV2; 8 bases line up with TRBD1. Germline CDR1 and CDR2: SNHLY and FYNNEI. The CDR3 runs to 13 residues. J gave up 4 bases and V 7 bases, and 5 bases lay outside the gene matches. CDR3 nucleotides: TGTGCCAGCACGTCAGGGGGCTTCTATGGCTACACCTTC. Translating it yields CASTSGGFYGYTF.

The CDR3 DNA reads as TGTGCCAGCAGTCCCCCGGGACAGGGGTCAGATACGCAGTATTTT. The encoded protein is CASSPPGQGSDTQYF. The chain carries TRBV6-5 and TRBJ2-3, with 10 positions matching TRBD1. Per germline, CDR1 MNHEY and CDR2 SVGAGI. Germline trimming cut 5 bases from V and 4 bases from J; bases unmatched to any gene: 6. This CDR3 region has 15 residues.

The J gene is TRBJ1-2, the V gene TRBV6-5, with D maybe TRBD1 (6 bases). Germline V lookup: CDR1 MNHEY, CDR2 SVGAGI. Trimming shortened V by 7 bases and J by 8 bases, and 20 bases separated the two germline ends. The CDR3 is 14 amino acids. CDR3 sequence reads: CASTGGRDISGYTF. CDR3 nucleotide sequence: TGTGCCAGCACTGGGGGACGGGACATAAGCGGCTACACCTTC.

This chain joins TRBV9 and TRBJ1-6, with unresolved D. Germline CDR1 reads SGDLS; CDR2 reads YYNGEE. This CDR3 comprises 13 residues. The germline V and J ends were trimmed by 5 bases and 10 bases, with 13 bases remaining between them. The CDR3 loop reads CASRRGKESPLHF. The CDR3, as DNA: TGTGCCAGCAGAAGAGGTAAAGAATCACCCCTCCACTTT.